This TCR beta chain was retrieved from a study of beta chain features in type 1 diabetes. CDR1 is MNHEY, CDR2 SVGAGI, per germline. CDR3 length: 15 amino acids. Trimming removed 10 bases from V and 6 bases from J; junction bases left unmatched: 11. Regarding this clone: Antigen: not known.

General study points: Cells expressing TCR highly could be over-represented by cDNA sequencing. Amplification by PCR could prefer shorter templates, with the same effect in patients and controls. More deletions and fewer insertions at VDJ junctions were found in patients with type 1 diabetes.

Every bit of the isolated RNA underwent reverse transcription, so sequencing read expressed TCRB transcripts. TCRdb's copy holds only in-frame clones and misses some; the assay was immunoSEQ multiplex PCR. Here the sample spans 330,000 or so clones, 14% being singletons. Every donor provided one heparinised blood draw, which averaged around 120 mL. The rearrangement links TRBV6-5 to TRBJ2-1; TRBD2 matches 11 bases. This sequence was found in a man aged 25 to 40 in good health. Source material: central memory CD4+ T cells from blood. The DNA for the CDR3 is TGTGCCACCACCGGAGACGGGACTAGCGGCAATGAGCAGTTCTTC. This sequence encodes CATTGDGTSGNEQFF.